These 18 T cell receptor beta chains were sequenced from one sample in a study of immune cell composition in non-small cell lung cancer. TCRdb's copy holds only in-frame clones and misses some; the assay was immunoSEQ multiplex PCR. The data show 15,000 or so clones, 77% seen once. Normal lung sampling was at least 3 cm from the tumour, as distant as possible. These data were also filed under a second study, of CD4 T cells in lung cancer.

Sequenced sample: non-adjacent lung tissue. The receptor source for this set is a human donor with non-small cell lung cancer.

J is TRBJ2-5 and V is TRBV29-1; no definite D call. The CDR3 consists of 10 residues. Trimming shortened V by 5 bases and J by 3 bases, and 4 bases separated the two germline ends. Germline values: CDR1 SQVTM, CDR2 ANQGSEA. CDR3 sequence: CSVQEETQYF. The CDR3, as DNA: TGCAGCGTTCAGGAAGAGACCCAGTACTTC. Complete variable domain (other parts from reference TRBV29-1 and TRBJ2-5): SAVISQKPSRDICQRGTSLTIQCQVDSQVTMMFWYRQQPGQSLTLIATANQGSEATYESGFVIDKFPISRPNLTFSTLTVSNMSPEDSSIYLCSVQEETQYFGPGTRLLVL.

This chain joins TRBV5-1 and TRBJ1-2; TRBD1 aligns across 8 bases. The CDR3 has 13 residues. Losses at the gene ends were 4 bases for V and 6 bases for J; bases not matched to a gene: 5. Germline V gene data show CDR1 as SGHRS and CDR2 as YFSETQ. CDR3 loop: CASSAGQGDGYTF. The CDR3 bases are TGCGCCAGCAGCGCCGGACAGGGTGATGGCTACACCTTC. Drawing the rest from reference TRBV5-1 and TRBJ1-2, the complete variable domain is KAGVTQTPRYLIKTRGQQVTLSCSPISGHRSVSWYQQTPGQGLQFLFEYFSETQRNKGNFPGRFSGRQFSNSRSEMNVSTLELGDSALYLCASSAGQGDGYTFGSGTRLTVV.

The table lists this clone with a count of one. The chain has TRBV6-5 and TRBJ1-5, with D perhaps TRBD1 (5 bases). V was shortened by 0 bases and J by 6 bases, with 15 bases between the two germline ends. Germline V gene lookup returns CDR1 MNHEY and CDR2 SVGAGI. There are 16 residues in the CDR3. CDR3 coding DNA: TGTGCCAGCAGTTACTCGAGCCCCAGAGGGGCTCAGCCCCAGCATTTT. Its protein is CASSYSSPRGAQPQHF.

The V gene is TRBV19, the J gene TRBJ2-3; D remains ambiguous. V was shortened by 3 bases and J by 6 bases, with 10 bases between the two germline ends. This CDR3 is built from 13 residues. Per germline, CDR1 LNHDA and CDR2 SQIVND (reference sequence). The CDR3: CASSMRLRDTQYF. CDR3 nucleotides: TGTGCCAGTAGTATGAGGCTTCGGGATACGCAGTATTTT.

The rearrangement uses TRBV5-5 and TRBJ2-3, with 10 nucleotides matching TRBD1. V lost 0 bases and J lost 2; bases outside the gene matches: 0. The CDR3 length is 15 residues. CDR1 is SGHKS, CDR2 YYEKEE, per germline (reference sequence). For the CDR3, the DNA is TGTGCCAGCAGCTTGGGACAGGGGGCCACAGATACGCAGTATTTT. Amino acid sequence: CASSLGQGATDTQYF.

The chain recombines TRBV4-1 with TRBJ1-4, with TRBD1 identical over 7 bases. Germline-derived CDR1 and CDR2 are MGHRA and YSYEKL. Trimming at V came to 0 bases and at J to 4 bases, leaving 11 bases not matched to a gene. This CDR3 is built from 18 residues. The CDR3 sequence: CASSQDRTPGQRNEKLFF. CDR3 nucleotide sequence: TGCGCCAGCAGCCAAGACCGGACTCCGGGACAGCGTAATGAAAAACTGTTTTTT.

The chain couples TRBV5-1 to TRBJ1-1, with 8 positions matching TRBD1. V lost 0 bases, J lost 3 bases, and 4 bases stayed unmatched. Germline CDR1 and CDR2: SGHRS and YFSETQ. This CDR3 contains 15 residues. This CDR3 reads CASSLADRGYTEAFF. DNA for the CDR3: TGCGCCAGCAGCTTGGCCGACAGGGGATACACTGAAGCTTTCTTT.

V usage is TRBV28 and J usage is TRBJ2-5; 8 nucleotides line up with TRBD1. Trimming at V came to 6 bases and at J to 5 bases, leaving 8 bases not matched to a gene. This CDR3 contains 14 residues. Germline V gene lookup returns CDR1 MDHEN and CDR2 SYDVKM. The chain's CDR3 is CASSGQGPRETQYF. The CDR3, as DNA: TGTGCCAGCAGCGGACAGGGCCCCCGGGAGACCCAGTACTTC.

CDR3 sequence: CSVVPGKDTQYF. CDR3 in DNA: TGCAGCGTGGTCCCAGGGAAAGATACGCAGTATTTT. V is TRBV29-1 and J is TRBJ2-3, with TRBD1 as a possible D gene (5 bases). V was trimmed by 6 bases and J by 5 bases, leaving 12 bases between them. The length of the CDR3 is 12 residues. Germline CDR1 SQVTM, CDR2 ANQGSEA.

The rearrangement links TRBV6-5 to TRBJ2-1, with 10 bases aligning to TRBD1. The trim removed 5 bases at V and 3 bases at J, leaving 4 bases unmatched. CDR3 length: 15 residues. Germline-derived CDR1 and CDR2 are MNHEY and SVGAGI. The CDR3 protein is CASSKTGGFYNEQFF. CDR3 sequence (DNA): TGTGCCAGCAGTAAGACAGGGGGCTTCTACAATGAGCAGTTCTTC.

In this sample, this clone is medium-sized (0.01 to 0.1%). The chain links TRBV28 to TRBJ1-3; maybe TRBD1 (6 bases). Germline CDR1 reads MDHEN; CDR2 reads SYDVKM. The V and J ends lost 5 bases and 5 bases respectively, with 16 bases between them. The CDR3 loop spans 15 amino acids. The CDR3 sequence is CASSRAVQGRNTIYF. CDR3 coding DNA: TGTGCCAGCAGTCGCGCTGTACAGGGCCGAAACACCATATATTTT.

This clone was detected only once. The V call is TRBV1, the J call TRBJ2-7; the D call TRBD1 from the table was never checked on the DNA. TRBV1 is a pseudogene locus. This CDR3 comprises 15 residues. The CDR3 here is CTSSQWGLSSYEQYF. Written as DNA, the CDR3 is TGCACCAGCAGCCAATGGGGCCTGAGCTCCTACGAGCAGTACTTC.

CDR3 protein: CASSLAATRSEQFF. DNA of the CDR3: TGCGCCAGCAGCTTGGCCGCGACTAGGAGTGAGCAGTTCTTC. This chain joins TRBV5-1 and TRBJ2-1; TRBD2 might be the D (6 bases). Deletions cut 0 bases from V and 9 bases from J, with 13 bases between. Germline CDR1 is SGHRS and CDR2 is YFSETQ. The CDR3 is made up of 14 amino acids.

The chain employs TRBV20-1 and TRBJ2-5; D call uncertain. The CDR3 covers 11 residues. V gave up 5 bases and J gave up 7 bases, with 11 bases separating them. Germline V gene sequence: CDR1 DFQATT, CDR2 SNEGSKA (reference sequence). For the CDR3, the DNA is TGCAGTGCTTATGAGAAGGGGACCCAGTACTTC. Its protein is CSAYEKGTQYF.

The gene calls are TRBV19 and TRBJ1-5; tentative D call: TRBD1 (6 bases). This CDR3 region has 16 residues. V gave up 4 bases and J gave up 0 bases, with 13 bases separating them. CDR1 is LNHDA and CDR2 is SQIVND in the germline V gene (reference sequence). The CDR3, as DNA: TGTGCCAGTAGTACAGGCGTGGGGGCTAGCAATCAGCCCCAGCATTTT. Translating it yields CASSTGVGASNQPQHF.

Of note for this clone: The same CDR3 arises from other DNA sequences in this sample as well. The J gene is TRBJ1-1, the V gene TRBV6-1; tentatively, D is TRBD1 (5 bases). The length of the CDR3 is 11 residues. V was shortened by 6 bases and J by 4 bases, with 6 bases between the two germline ends. CDR1 is MNHNS and CDR2 is SASEGT in the germline V gene. This chain's CDR3 is CASSQGTEAFF. In DNA, the CDR3 is TGTGCCAGCAGCCAGGGCACTGAAGCTTTCTTT.

The V call is TRBV5-1, the J call TRBJ1-5; perhaps TRBD1 as D (5 bases). This CDR3 comprises 16 residues. The V gene lost 0 bases and the J gene lost 9 bases, with 19 bases spanning the gap. CDR1 is SGHRS, CDR2 YFSETQ, per germline. The DNA for the CDR3 is TGCGCCAGCAGCTTGGACGGGACGGACGGCGTAAGGCCCCAGCATTTT. Protein product: CASSLDGTDGVRPQHF.

The genes are TRBV7-5 and TRBJ1-2; the table's D call, TRBD1, has no DNA check behind it. TRBV7-5 is shown as a pseudogene. The CDR3 loop spans 13 amino acids. The CDR3 region has the DNA TGTGCCAGCAGCGAGGACAGGGGAAGTGGCTACACCTTC. It translates to CASSEDRGSGYTF.